The next 21 T cell receptor beta chains were all read from a single sample in a study of blood T cell repertoires in COVID-19. The table came from immunoSEQ multiplex PCR; TCRdb's copy has only in-frame clones and leaves some out. The sample gives a few hundred thousand clones, roughly nine tenths of which show up once; approximately 0.93% is in the top ten. The sample was PBMCs or T cells enriched from blood (not recorded which). The receptors here all came from a woman under 40 who had recovered from COVID-19.

V and J are TRBV28 and TRBJ2-3, with D tentatively TRBD2 (5 bases). V was shortened by 6 bases and J by 7 bases, with 20 bases between the two germline ends. The germline CDR1 and CDR2 sequences are MDHEN and SYDVKM. The CDR3 is 15 residues long. The chain's CDR3 is CASSLPRGSVNTQYF. Written as DNA, the CDR3 is TGTGCCAGCAGCTTACCCCGTGGGAGCGTAAATACGCAGTATTTT. Full variable domain (outside the CDR3, taken from reference TRBV28 and TRBJ2-3): DVKVTQSSRYLVKRTGEKVFLECVQDMDHENMFWYRQDPGLGLRLIYFSYDVKMKEKGDIPEGYSVSREKKERFSLILESASTNQTSMYLCASSLPRGSVNTQYFGPGTRLTVL.

The J gene is TRBJ2-7, the V gene TRBV19; 8 bases map to TRBD1. The CDR3 has 16 residues. Germline trimming cut 0 bases from V and 1 base from J; bases unmatched to any gene: 5. From germline, CDR1 is LNHDA and CDR2 SQIVND (reference sequence). The CDR3 DNA reads as TGTGCCAGTAGTATAGACCCCCGGGACAGGTCCTACGAGCAGTACTTC. Encoded protein: CASSIDPRDRSYEQYF. The complete variable domain, with remaining parts taken from reference TRBV19 and TRBJ2-7, reads DGGITQSPKYLFRKEGQNVTLSCEQNLNHDAMYWYRQDPGQGLRLIYYSQIVNDFQKGDIAEGYSVSREKKESFPLTVTSAQKNPTAFYLCASSIDPRDRSYEQYFGPGTRLTVT.

The CDR3 sequence is CASSLDGQMNTEAFF. CDR3 nucleotides: TGCGCCAGCAGCTTGGATGGACAGATGAACACTGAAGCTTTCTTT. J is TRBJ1-1 and V is TRBV5-1, with D tentatively TRBD1 (6 bases). CDR1 is SGHRS, CDR2 YFSETQ, per germline. The CDR3 is 15 residues long. V was clipped by 0 bases and J by 0 bases, with 9 bases between them.

This chain links TRBV5-6 with TRBJ1-3, with 7 bases fitting TRBD1. The germline gives CDR1 SGHDT, CDR2 YYEEEE. The CDR3 spans 15 residues. The ends lost 6 bases at V and 2 bases at J; junction bases unmatched: 8. CDR3 amino acids: CASTKTQGTGNTIYF. Written as DNA, the CDR3 is TGTGCCAGCACCAAAACACAGGGGACTGGAAACACCATATATTTT.

This chain connects TRBV2 to TRBJ1-4; D gene ambiguous. V was pared by 3 bases and J by 5 bases, with 10 bases between. The CDR3 loop spans 14 amino acids. CDR1 and CDR2 from the germline V gene are SNHLY and FYNNEI. The CDR3 DNA reads as TGTGCCAGCAGTGATTCCAGATTGAATGAAAAACTGTTTTTT. This sequence encodes CASSDSRLNEKLFF.

The chain is built from TRBV5-5 and TRBJ2-7; a weak D match, TRBD2 (5 bases). Germline loops: CDR1 SGHKS, CDR2 YYEKEE (reference sequence). The V end lost 0 bases, the J end lost 2 bases, and 9 bases lay between the germline ends. CDR3 size: 14 residues. As DNA, the CDR3 is TGTGCCAGCAGCTTGGCCGGGATAGCCTACGAGCAGTACTTC. Its protein product is CASSLAGIAYEQYF.

This clone was seen once. The chain employs TRBV19 and TRBJ2-2, with 11 bases that match TRBD2. The CDR3 consists of 16 residues. Germline CDR1 and CDR2: LNHDA and SQIVND (reference sequence). V lost 5 bases and J lost 2; bases outside the gene matches: 4. The CDR3 nucleotides read TGTGCCAGTAGTGGACTAGCGGGCGATAACACCGGGGAGCTGTTTTTT. As protein: CASSGLAGDNTGELFF.

The chain recombines TRBV7-8 with TRBJ1-2; TRBD1 agrees at 8 bases. The CDR3 runs to 15 residues. Per germline, CDR1 SGHVS and CDR2 FQNEAQ. V gave up 5 bases and J gave up 4 bases; unmatched junction bases: 9. This CDR3 is CASSEGQVDTYGYTF. The CDR3 nucleotides read TGTGCCAGCAGCGAGGGACAGGTCGATACCTATGGCTACACCTTC.

The chain combines TRBV19 with TRBJ1-5; the match to TRBD1 covers 9 bases. V was pared by 1 base and J by 1 base, with 5 bases of the junction left unmatched. CDR1 and CDR2 from the germline V gene are LNHDA and SQIVND (reference sequence). CDR3 length: 17 amino acids. CDR3 in amino acids: CASSIGTGEWSNQPQHF. CDR3 in DNA: TGTGCCAGTAGTATAGGGACAGGGGAGTGGAGCAATCAGCCCCAGCATTTT.

The chain uses TRBV27 and TRBJ1-6; D is perhaps TRBD1 (6 bases). Trimming cost V 4 bases and J 7 bases, with 14 bases left between them. The germline V gene has CDR1 MNHEY and CDR2 SMNVEV (reference sequence). This CDR3 is built from 15 residues. The CDR3 reads CASSWAGAKNSPLHF. The DNA of the CDR3 is TGTGCCAGCAGTTGGGCAGGGGCAAAGAATTCACCCCTCCACTTT.

This chain uses TRBV7-9 with TRBJ2-5, with D maybe TRBD2 (6 bases). CDR1 is SEHNR and CDR2 is FQNEAQ in the germline V gene (reference sequence). This CDR3 spans 13 amino acids. Deletions cut 11 bases from V and 5 bases from J, with 18 bases between. CDR3 sequence: CAGRDRGLETQYF. In DNA form, the CDR3 reads TGTGCCGGCCGGGACCGGGGGTTGGAGACCCAGTACTTC.

On this clone itself: This sample also contains other DNA sequences that code for the same CDR3. The rearrangement links TRBV12-3 or TRBV12-4 to TRBJ1-5; D gene ambiguous. The CDR3 is 13 residues long. V dropped 6 bases and J dropped 2 bases, with 8 bases sitting between them. The CDR3 region is CASSREGNQPQHF. The CDR3 region has the DNA TGTGCCAGCAGCCGCGAGGGCAATCAGCCCCAGCATTTT.

This clone was counted once. The chain links TRBV27 to TRBJ1-6, with TRBD1 matching over 7 bases. The CDR3 runs 14 residues. The junction had 7 bases not matched to a gene; V was cut back by 6 bases and J by 8 bases. The germline V gene has CDR1 MNHEY and CDR2 SMNVEV (reference sequence). The DNA of the CDR3 is TGTGCCAGCAGCCCTACAGGGGCGGATTCACCCCTCCACTTT. Amino acids: CASSPTGADSPLHF.

V usage is TRBV19 and J usage is TRBJ2-3, with 12 nucleotides matching TRBD2. The CDR3 is 14 residues long. From germline, CDR1 is LNHDA and CDR2 SQIVND (reference sequence). Trimming took 4 bases from V and 5 from J; bases not matched to a gene: 1. CDR3 sequence (DNA): TGTGCCAGTAGTAGGACTAGCGGGGTAGATACGCAGTATTTT. Protein product: CASSRTSGVDTQYF.

This chain connects TRBV9 to TRBJ2-3; 10 nucleotides align to TRBD1. Germline CDR1 is SGDLS and CDR2 is YYNGEE. The CDR3 sequence is 15 residues long. Germline trimming cut 0 bases from V and 3 bases from J; bases unmatched to any gene: 1. This CDR3 is CASSVGGQGTDTQYF. DNA for the CDR3: TGTGCCAGCAGCGTAGGGGGACAGGGGACAGATACGCAGTATTTT.

The CDR3 region has the DNA TGTGCCAGCAGCTTAGAGGGGACAGGGTATAGCAATCAGCCCCAGCATTTT. Translated, it gives CASSLEGTGYSNQPQHF. The chain has TRBV7-2 and TRBJ1-5; TRBD1 aligns across 9 bases. With 1 base clipped from V and 0 bases from J, the junction kept 4 bases outside the gene matches. This CDR3 is built from 17 residues. Looked up from germline, CDR1 is SGHTA and CDR2 is FQGNSA. The whole variable domain, filled in from reference TRBV7-2 and TRBJ1-5, reads GAGVSQSPSNKVTEKGKDVELRCDPISGHTALYWYRQSLGQGLEFLIYFQGNSAPDKSGLPSDRFSAERTGGSVSTLTIQRTQQEDSAVYLCASSLEGTGYSNQPQHFGDGTRLSIL.

J is TRBJ2-1 and V is TRBV7-2; D remains unclear. Trimming cost V 3 bases and J 5 bases, with 11 bases left between them. Looked up from germline, CDR1 is SGHTA and CDR2 is FQGNSA. This CDR3 spans 14 amino acids. The CDR3 reads CASSFYEANNEQFF. The CDR3 DNA follows: TGTGCCAGCAGCTTTTACGAGGCCAACAATGAGCAGTTCTTC.

This clone has just one count. The chain has TRBV25-1 and TRBJ2-3, with a weak D call TRBD1 (6 bases). The ends were cut back, 0 bases at V and 6 bases at J, with 13 bases in the middle. CDR3 length equals 15 residues. Germline assignment: CDR1 MGHDK and CDR2 SYGVNS. For the CDR3, the DNA is TGTGCCAGCAGTGAATATTCAGGGGTGGGGGATACGCAGTATTTT. Encoded protein: CASSEYSGVGDTQYF.

The CDR3 region has the DNA TGTGCCATCAGTGAGACATCGGGTGTCGGGAATTCACCCCTCCACTTT. It specifies CAISETSGVGNSPLHF. The chain carries TRBV10-3 and TRBJ1-6; D gene ambiguous. Germline V gene sequence: CDR1 ENHRY, CDR2 SYGVKD. This CDR3 spans 16 amino acids. Trimming pared 2 bases from V and 7 bases from J, leaving 15 bases between.

The chain combines TRBV6-5 with TRBJ2-7; 12 nucleotides match TRBD1. The germline V gene encodes CDR1 MNHEY and CDR2 SVGAGI. CDR3 length: 15 residues. J gave up 2 bases and V 6 bases, and 5 bases lay outside the gene matches. The DNA for the CDR3 is TGTGCCAGCAGCCGAGGGACAGGGGGCCCCTACGAGCAGTACTTC. Translation: CASSRGTGGPYEQYF.

The rearrangement links TRBV6-5 to TRBJ1-2, with D possibly matching TRBD1 (6 bases). This CDR3 comprises 15 residues. Per the germline V gene, CDR1 is MNHEY and CDR2 is SVGAGI. Trimming cost V 7 bases and J 0 bases, with 15 bases left between them. The CDR3 nucleotides are TGTGCCAGCACTAAAAGGACAGAAGCTAACTATGGCTACACCTTC. Its translation is CASTKRTEANYGYTF.